This paragraph reports one T cell receptor beta chain. Its antigen remains unidentified. This entry belongs to a study of persistence of HIV-infected CD4 T cells. The immunoSEQ assay was version 4, run in survey mode. The repertoire was sequenced with immunoSEQ multiplex PCR; TCRdb's copy has only in-frame clones and lacks some. The data show 50,000 or so clones, with under 85% seen just once and around 2.9% held by the top ten. Findings and caveats of the study: Bulk TCR data could not be restricted to HIV-1-infected CMV-responding cells. Degenerate expanded CDR3beta sequences were enriched among CMV- and Gag-responding cells. CMV- and Gag-responding cells had lower TCRbeta richness than CD3/CD28-responding cells.

Trimming took 0 bases from V and 0 from J, leaving 9 bases between them. CDR1 and CDR2 from the germline V gene are LNHDA and SQIVND (reference sequence). The length of the CDR3 is 15 residues. Stimulation used 8 to 10 ug/mL lysate from CMV-infected fibroblasts. Memory cells lacking CD40L and CD69 with high CD45RO were sorted. PBMCs were depleted of CD8+ T cells before stimulation. The chain employs TRBV19 and TRBJ2-7; D remains ambiguous. The source is an adult man with HIV who was CMV-seropositive. Sequencing used CD4+ T cells sorted from PBMCs after approximately 19-hour stimulation, obtained from a patient who received antiretroviral therapy. The CDR3 nucleotides are TGTGCCAGTAGTATAGAGGGGTCCGACTCCTACGAGCAGTACTTC. Its protein product is CASSIEGSDSYEQYF.